This T cell receptor (beta chain) was observed in a study of blood T cell repertoires in COVID-19. Background on the study: Whether acute or convalescent, the COVID-19 samples came from the United States, Italy and Spain. T cells, B-cell-depleted T cells, or PBMCs provided the cDNA or gDNA that served as material.

Between the trimmed V and J ends, which lost 5 bases and 5 bases, there was a span of 19 bases. This CDR3 contains 16 residues. CDR1 and CDR2 (germline): LNHNV, YYDKDF (reference sequence). The sample holds one count of this clone. Original processing methods: Counts of nucleated cells, estimated from reference gene primer amplification, were obtained. Only in-frame clones appear in the TCRdb table, and some are missing; sequencing was by immunoSEQ multiplex PCR. The V and J calls and clone size were taken over from that table, and D and trimming were inferred from the DNA. The sample lists tens of thousands of clones; 90% were seen once.

This clonotype originated in a woman aged 35 to 49 with active COVID-19. Sequencing used peripheral blood. The V call is TRBV15, the J call TRBJ1-5, with D unclear. Here the CDR3 DNA reads TGTGCCACCAGCCCTCTTGGACTTGGGTCCCATCAGCCCCAGCATTTT. Residues: CATSPLGLGSHQPQHF.